Given below is one T cell receptor beta chain in context. This receptor's antigen is unknown. No base quality information exists; no much larger clone differs at one position. As encoded in the germline V gene, CDR1 is WSHSY while CDR2 is SAAADI. V and J are truncated by 11 bases and 10 bases respectively, leaving an intervening sequence of 21 bases. Its CDR3 holds 13 amino acids, cysteine through phenylalanine. Kept here is only the CDR3 DNA, which spans 39 bases and is read in frame from base 1. This record comes from a study of PD-1 blockade in classical Hodgkin lymphoma (dated by TCRdb to the early 2020s). In terms of the full investigation: Nivolumab dosing was 3 mg/kg intravenously every 2 weeks, continuing until either disease progression or unacceptable toxicity. A peripheral blood immune signature of response to PD-1 blockade in classical Hodgkin lymphoma was defined using TCR beta sequencing and CyTOF.

This sample's time point label indicates: cycle 1 day 1 (C1D1), immediately before nivolumab initiation. All trial patients had relapsed after autologous stem cell transplantation, with cohorts A, B and C differing in prior brentuximab vedotin exposure. The trial cohort included 55 to 65 patients with relapsed/refractory classical Hodgkin lymphoma, and each patient had a best overall response of complete response, partial response or progressive disease. Trial patients were treated with single-agent nivolumab in the multi-cohort phase II CheckMate 205 trial. An independent review committee assessed best overall response by applying the 2007 International Working Group response criteria. Trial PBMCs were obtained immediately prior to nivolumab initiation (C1D1) and on therapy at cycle 2 day 1 and cycle 4 day 1. After peripheral blood was drawn into 8 mL Vacutainer Cell Preparation Tubes, PBMCs were isolated by centrifugation and then cryopreserved.

The Qiagen DNeasy kit was used to extract genomic DNA from unsorted PBMCs and from the negatively selected CD4+ and CD8+ fractions. Using primers that anneal to V and J segments, immunoSEQ multiplex PCR amplified the TCR beta CDR3 regions. Amplification bias was minimized using a synthetic immune receptor repertoire, and residual bias was removed computationally after sequencing. The authors processed their data as follows. Custom Python scripts were used to quantify repertoire diversity as the Shannon entropy index. Unsorted, CD4+ and CD8+ repertoires were analyzed separately, except for combined analyses in which CD4+ and CD8+ sequences were merged in silico. Clonal expansion was defined as at least a 2-fold frequency increase after treatment relative to C1D1, with a pseudocount of 0.5 for undetected baseline clones. Clones with 0 or 1 copy at C1D1 were classified as singleton clones, and clones with 2 or more copies were classified as non-singleton clones. Clones expanded in unsorted samples were annotated as CD4+, CD8+ or unknown by matching protein sequences in sorted samples from the same patient. Wilcoxon tests on paired samples were used to test changes in diversity from C1D1 to C4D1. TCRdb re-hosts the immuneACCESS table, in-frame sequences only. Its copies lack some clones; in the studies checked, an unresolved V gene accounts for under half of them, and the cause for the rest is not known. The D gene and trimming were derived from the DNA, and the V and J assignments and clone size from that table. Present in this sample are approximately 21,000 clones, about two thirds of which were seen just once. Of the sample, 5.8% is held by the ten largest clones.

General study outcomes and caveats: CD4+ but not CD8+ TCR diversity rose significantly by C4D1 (p=0.0027 vs p=0.16), most apparent in complete responders (p=0.02). Among trial patients, those achieving complete response had baseline diversity similar to that of newly diagnosed patients, while diversity was significantly lower in partial responders and progressors. Only a single clinical trial cohort was studied, and what caused the repertoire differences, possibly disease activity or prior therapy, remained undefined. Baseline TCR diversity was reported to be lower in newly diagnosed patients than in healthy donors and to be lower still in relapsed/refractory patients. Diversity was lower in patients who began nivolumab less than 1 year after ASCT, so these patients were left out of later analyses to avoid confounding by immune reconstitution.

The V and J segments used are TRBV10-2 and TRBJ2-1; possibly the D gene is TRBD2, per 6 matching bases. The sequence was obtained from a human donor with classical Hodgkin lymphoma. The sample consisted of peripheral blood mononuclear cells (PBMCs), taken at baseline. The encoded CDR3 is CASSGLPSPEQFF. The DNA sequence reads TGCGCCTCCTCGGGACTCCCCTCCCCGGAGCAGTTCTTC.